The clone carrying this T cell receptor (beta chain) was detected ten times or more. Antigen: not known. The sample contains more than one DNA sequence encoding this CDR3. This sample is drawn from a study of cytotoxic CD8 clonotypes in ibrutinib-treated CLL. Overall study context: Patients attained about 24 partial and 2 complete responses; at median approximately 68 months, roughly 15 remained remitted while around twelve progressed. Study-level findings and limits: Upon ibrutinib response clonality rose, and upon progression it fell back toward baseline.

V was shortened by 4 bases and J by 6 bases, with 7 bases between the two germline ends. Germline values: CDR1 MGHDK, CDR2 SYGVNS. This CDR3 comprises 11 residues. Data came from immunoSEQ multiplex PCR; TCRdb stores just in-frame clones and leaves some out. The sample comprises 150,000 or so clones, approximately 80% of which are singletons, and under 5.5% rests with the top ten. Sequenced material: PBMCs, taken after 24 months of ibrutinib treatment. The source is a human donor with chronic lymphocytic leukemia. The chain recombines TRBV25-1 with TRBJ2-7; unclear D gene. CDR3 sequence (DNA): TGTGCCAGCAGTGCCCGTGGCGAGCAGTACTTC. The encoded protein is CASSARGEQYF.